The 5 T cell receptor beta chains presented below share a single source sample, sequenced in a study of T-cell reconstitution after alpha-beta-depleted transplantation in children. Unique molecular identifiers were incorporated during preparation of the TCRbeta library. TCRdb re-called the PCR reads through MiXCR, storing one row per CDR3 protein. This sample has 490,000 or so distinct CDR3 sequences; under 15% occur once, and the top ten carry roughly 5.4%. Source: PBMCs from the stem cell graft donor, taken from the stem cell graft. The receptors were gathered from a human donor who donated a stem cell graft to a child with combined immunodeficiency.

This clonotype was seen many times. The chain carries TRBV12-3 or TRBV12-4 and TRBJ2-2; 10 positions agree with TRBD1. The CDR3 contains 17 residues. V shed 5 bases and J 5 bases; nucleotides not matched to a gene: 11. CDR3 in DNA: TGTGCCAGCAGTAAACCGGGACAGGGGAAATGGACCGGGGAGCTGTTTTTT. It specifies CASSKPGQGKWTGELFF.

V usage is TRBV7-9 and J usage is TRBJ1-4, with 8 bases identical to TRBD1. Germline CDR1 and CDR2: SEHNR and FQNEAQ (reference sequence). The length of the CDR3 is 17 residues. The J segment lost 4 bases and the V segment lost 6 bases, leaving 13 bases of the junction unmatched. CDR3 nucleotide sequence: TGTGCCAGCAGTTCCGAGCAAAACAGGGGGGTTAATGAAAAACTGTTTTTT. Its translation is CASSSEQNRGVNEKLFF.

The chain couples TRBV7-3 to TRBJ2-5; D is possibly TRBD1 or TRBD2 (5 bases each). CDR1 is SGHTA and CDR2 is FQGTGA in the germline V gene. Trimming cost V 4 bases and J 2 bases, with 20 bases left between them. There are 17 residues in the CDR3. The CDR3 is CASSYVRDGTLQETQYF. DNA of the CDR3: TGTGCCAGCAGCTACGTCCGGGACGGGACCCTTCAAGAGACCCAGTACTTC.

The chain links TRBV12-3 or TRBV12-4 to TRBJ1-2; D is unclear. The CDR3 length is 14 residues. The ends were cut back, 3 bases at V and 1 base at J, with 9 bases in the middle. CDR3 nucleotide sequence: TGTGCCAGCAGTTTCGGTCTCAGTAACTATGGCTACACCTTC. It encodes CASSFGLSNYGYTF.

This chain links TRBV6-1 with TRBJ1-1, with no clear D. The CDR3 runs to 13 residues. Looked up from germline, CDR1 is MNHNS and CDR2 is SASEGT. V dropped 8 bases and J dropped 0 bases, with 10 bases sitting between them. CDR3 DNA: TGTGCCAGCTGTGGGGTCCTGAACACTGAAGCTTTCTTT. Its translation: CASCGVLNTEAFF.